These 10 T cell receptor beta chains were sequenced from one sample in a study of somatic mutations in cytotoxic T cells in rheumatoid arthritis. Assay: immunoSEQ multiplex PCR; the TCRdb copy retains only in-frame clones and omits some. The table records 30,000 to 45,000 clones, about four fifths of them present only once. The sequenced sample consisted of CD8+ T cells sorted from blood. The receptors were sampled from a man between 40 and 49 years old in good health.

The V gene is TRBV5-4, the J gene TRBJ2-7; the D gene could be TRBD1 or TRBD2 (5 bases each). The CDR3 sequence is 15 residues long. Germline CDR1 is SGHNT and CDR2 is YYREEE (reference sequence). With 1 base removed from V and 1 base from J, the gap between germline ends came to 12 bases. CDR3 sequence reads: CASSLSGWGSYEQYF. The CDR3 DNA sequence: TGTGCCAGCAGCTTGTCCGGGTGGGGGTCCTACGAGCAGTACTTC.

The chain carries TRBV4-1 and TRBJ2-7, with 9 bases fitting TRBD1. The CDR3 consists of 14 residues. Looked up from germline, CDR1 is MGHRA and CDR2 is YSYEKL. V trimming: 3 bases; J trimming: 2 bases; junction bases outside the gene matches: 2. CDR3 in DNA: TGCGCCAGCAGCCACGGACAGGGGACCTACGAGCAGTACTTC. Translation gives CASSHGQGTYEQYF.

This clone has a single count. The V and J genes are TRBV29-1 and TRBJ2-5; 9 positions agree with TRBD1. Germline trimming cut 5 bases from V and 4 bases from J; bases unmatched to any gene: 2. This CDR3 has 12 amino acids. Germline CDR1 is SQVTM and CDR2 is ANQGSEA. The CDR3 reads CSVPDRGETQYF. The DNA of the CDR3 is TGCAGCGTTCCGGACAGGGGAGAGACCCAGTACTTC.

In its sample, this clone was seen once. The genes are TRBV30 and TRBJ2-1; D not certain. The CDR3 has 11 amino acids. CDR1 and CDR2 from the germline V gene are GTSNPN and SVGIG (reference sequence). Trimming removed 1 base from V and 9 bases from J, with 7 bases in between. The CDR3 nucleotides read TGTGCCTGGAGTGCAGGCACTGAGCAGTTCTTC. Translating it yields CAWSAGTEQFF. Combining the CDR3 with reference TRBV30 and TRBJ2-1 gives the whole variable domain SQTIHQWPATLVQPVGSPLSLECTVEGTSNPNLYWYRQAAGRGLQLLFYSVGIGQISSEVPQNLSASRPQDRQFILSSKKLLLSDSGFYLCAWSAGTEQFFGPGTRLTVL.

CDR3 in amino acids: CASGPGRVPGSYTF. The CDR3 coding sequence is TGTGCTAGTGGACCAGGACGGGTCCCCGGAAGCTACACCTTC. The gene calls are TRBV12-5 and TRBJ1-2; D is unresolved. Trimming shortened V by 6 bases and J by 9 bases, and 20 bases separated the two germline ends. Germline V gives CDR1 LGHNT, CDR2 FRNRAP. The CDR3 is made up of 14 amino acids.

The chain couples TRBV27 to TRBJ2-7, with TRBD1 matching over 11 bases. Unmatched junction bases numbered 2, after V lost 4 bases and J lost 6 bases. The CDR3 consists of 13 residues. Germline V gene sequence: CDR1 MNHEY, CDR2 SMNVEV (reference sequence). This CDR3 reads CASSWGTGGEQYF. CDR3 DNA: TGTGCCAGCAGTTGGGGGACAGGGGGCGAGCAGTACTTC.

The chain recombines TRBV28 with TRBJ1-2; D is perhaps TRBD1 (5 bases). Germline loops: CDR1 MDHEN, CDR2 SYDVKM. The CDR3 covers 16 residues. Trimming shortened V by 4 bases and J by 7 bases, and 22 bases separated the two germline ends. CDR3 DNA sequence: TGTGCCAGCAGTTCCCCAAATCCGCGCAGGGTGGGTGGCTACACCTTC. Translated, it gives CASSSPNPRRVGGYTF.

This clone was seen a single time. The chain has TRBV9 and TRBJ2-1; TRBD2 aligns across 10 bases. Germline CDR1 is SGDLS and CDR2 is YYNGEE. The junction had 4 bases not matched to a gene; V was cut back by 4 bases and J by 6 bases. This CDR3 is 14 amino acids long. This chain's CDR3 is CASSPKREGNEQFF. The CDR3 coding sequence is TGTGCCAGCAGCCCCAAGCGGGAGGGCAATGAGCAGTTCTTC.

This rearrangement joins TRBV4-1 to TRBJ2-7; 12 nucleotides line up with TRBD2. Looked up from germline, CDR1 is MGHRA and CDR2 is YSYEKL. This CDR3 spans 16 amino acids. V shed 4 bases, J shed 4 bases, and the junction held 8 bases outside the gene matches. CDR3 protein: CASSLSTSGSLYEQYF. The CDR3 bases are TGCGCCAGCAGCCTATCGACTAGCGGGAGCTTATACGAGCAGTACTTC.

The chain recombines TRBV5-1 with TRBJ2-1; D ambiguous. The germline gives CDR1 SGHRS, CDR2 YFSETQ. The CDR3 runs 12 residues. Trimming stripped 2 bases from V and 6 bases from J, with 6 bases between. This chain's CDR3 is CASSFESNEQFF. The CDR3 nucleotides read TGCGCCAGCAGCTTCGAGTCCAATGAGCAGTTCTTC.